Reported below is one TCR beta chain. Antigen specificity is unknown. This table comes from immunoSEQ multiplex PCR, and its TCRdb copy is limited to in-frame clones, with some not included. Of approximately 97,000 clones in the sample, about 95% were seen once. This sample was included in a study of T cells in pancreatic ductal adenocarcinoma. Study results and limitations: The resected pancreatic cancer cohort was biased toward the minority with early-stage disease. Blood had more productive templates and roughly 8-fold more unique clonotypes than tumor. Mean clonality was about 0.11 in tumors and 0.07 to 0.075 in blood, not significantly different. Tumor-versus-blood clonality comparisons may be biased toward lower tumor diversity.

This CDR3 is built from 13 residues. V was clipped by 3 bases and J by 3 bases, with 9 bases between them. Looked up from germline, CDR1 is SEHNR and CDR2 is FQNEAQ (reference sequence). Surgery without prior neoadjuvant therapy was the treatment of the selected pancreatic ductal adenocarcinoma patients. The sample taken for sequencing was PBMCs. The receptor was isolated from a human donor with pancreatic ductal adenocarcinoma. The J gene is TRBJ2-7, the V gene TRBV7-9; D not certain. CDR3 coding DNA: TGTGCCAGCAGCTTGAGGATCGGCTACGAGCAGTACTTC. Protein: CASSLRIGYEQYF. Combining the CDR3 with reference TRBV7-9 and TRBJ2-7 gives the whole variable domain DTGVSQNPRHKITKRGQNVTFRCDPISEHNRLYWYRQTLGQGPEFLTYFQNEAQLEKSRLLSDRFSAERPKGSFSTLEIQRTEQGDSAMYLCASSLRIGYEQYFGPGTRLTVT.